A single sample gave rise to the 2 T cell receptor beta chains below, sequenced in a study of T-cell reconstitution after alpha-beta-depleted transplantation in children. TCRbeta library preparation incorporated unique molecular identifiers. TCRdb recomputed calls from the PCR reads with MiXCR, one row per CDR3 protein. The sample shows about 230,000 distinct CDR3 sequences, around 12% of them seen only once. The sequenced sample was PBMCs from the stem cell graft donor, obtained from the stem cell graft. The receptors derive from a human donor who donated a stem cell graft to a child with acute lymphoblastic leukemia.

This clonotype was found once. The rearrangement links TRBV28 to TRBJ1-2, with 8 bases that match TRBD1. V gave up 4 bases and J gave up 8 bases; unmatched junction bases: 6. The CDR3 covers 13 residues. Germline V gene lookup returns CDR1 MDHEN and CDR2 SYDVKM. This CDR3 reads CASSSGQGPGYTF. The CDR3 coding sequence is TGTGCCAGCAGTTCAGGACAGGGACCCGGCTACACCTTC.

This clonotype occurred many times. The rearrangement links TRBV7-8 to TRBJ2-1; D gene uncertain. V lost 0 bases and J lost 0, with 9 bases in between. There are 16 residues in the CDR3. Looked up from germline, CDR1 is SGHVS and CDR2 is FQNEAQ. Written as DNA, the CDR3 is TGTGCCAGCAGCTTAGCGCAAGCGAGCTCCTACAATGAGCAGTTCTTC. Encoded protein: CASSLAQASSYNEQFF. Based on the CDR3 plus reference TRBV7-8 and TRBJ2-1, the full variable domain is GAGVSQSPRYKVAKRGQDVALRCDPISGHVSLFWYQQALGQGPEFLTYFQNEAQLDKSGLPSDRFFAERPEGSVSTLKIQRTQQEDSAVYLCASSLAQASSYNEQFFGPGTRLTVL.